This T cell receptor (beta chain) was observed in a study of blood T cells in healthy people across ages. PCR was performed a second time for about 6 to 11 cycles using a sample-barcoded 5' primer and a J-beta primer mix. Template switching added a 12-random-nucleotide identifier to every cDNA molecule. MiXCR, run by TCRdb on the 5' RACE reads, gives a single entry per CDR3 protein. The sample contains 700,000 to 900,000 distinct CDR3 sequences, 53% of which appear only once. The length of the CDR3 is 15 residues. Germline CDR1 MNHEY, CDR2 SMNVEV (reference sequence). The material sequenced was blood. The chain recombines TRBV27 with TRBJ2-1, with D uncertain. The J call may be faulty, since TRBJ2-7 better matches the DNA end. The clonotype comes from a man aged 80 or over in good health. The CDR3 spells CASSSRPSSYNEQYF. For the CDR3, the DNA is TGTGCCAGCAGTTCCCGTCCCAGCTCCTACAATGAGCAGTACTTC.